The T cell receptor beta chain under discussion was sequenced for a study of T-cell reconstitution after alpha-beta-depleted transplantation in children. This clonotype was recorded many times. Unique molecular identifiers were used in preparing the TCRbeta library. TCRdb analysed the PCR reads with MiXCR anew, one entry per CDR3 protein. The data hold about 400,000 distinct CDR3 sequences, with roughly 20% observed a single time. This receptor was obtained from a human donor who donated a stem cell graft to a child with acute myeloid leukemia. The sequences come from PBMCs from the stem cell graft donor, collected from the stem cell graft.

In DNA form, the CDR3 reads TGCAGCGTTGACACACAGGGGGCACGGGATCAGCCCCAGCATTTT. This translates into CSVDTQGARDQPQHF. The chain is built from TRBV29-1 and TRBJ1-5; TRBD1 matches 9 bases. The germline V gene has CDR1 SQVTM and CDR2 ANQGSEA. The CDR3 loop spans 15 amino acids. V shed 3 bases and J 5 bases; nucleotides not matched to a gene: 8.